This T cell receptor (beta chain) emerged from a study of beta chain features in type 1 diabetes. Study findings and constraints: Over-representation of high TCR-expressing cells was a possible consequence of cDNA sequencing. These data did not resolve whether HLA type affects TCRB rearrangement.

To note about this clone: Its cognate antigen is unknown.

As every portion of the isolated RNA was reverse transcribed, the sequencing read expressed TCRB transcripts. Average reads for naive, central memory and regulatory T cell samples were roughly 3.5 million. The assay was immunoSEQ multiplex PCR, and TCRdb's table has in-frame clones only and misses some. Among about 370,000 clones listed, approximately 16% were seen once. This CDR3 region has 15 residues. The germline gives CDR1 SGHRS, CDR2 YFSETQ. Trimming at V came to 3 bases and at J to 9 bases, leaving 15 bases not matched to a gene. J is TRBJ2-7 and V is TRBV5-1; 7 bases match TRBD1. This receptor was obtained from a woman aged 18-29 years in good health. Sample: naive CD4+ T cells from blood. The CDR3 nucleotides are TGCGCCAGCAGCTCTCCACAGGGGACCGCAGGCGGGCAGTACTTC. It codes for CASSSPQGTAGGQYF.